What follows are 25 T cell receptor beta chains derived from one specimen sequenced in a study of T cells in Graves' hyperthyroidism and ophthalmopathy. Template material for amplifying TCR beta CDR3 regions consisted of RNA transcripts. The HTBI primer set drove a first-round RT-PCR of the TCR CDR3. TCRdb reanalysed the multiplex PCR reads using MiXCR and keeps one entry per CDR3 protein. Altogether fewer than 450,000 distinct CDR3 sequences are present, approximately 17% being singletons, with the ten largest covering 30% to 40%. Sequencing input: blood. Receptors originate from a woman in her twenties or thirties with Graves' hyperthyroidism that later progressed to Graves' ophthalmopathy.

The chain has TRBV14 and TRBJ1-6; D gene ambiguous. Germline CDR1 reads SGHDN; CDR2 reads FVKESK. This CDR3 comprises 16 residues. Trimming cost V 3 bases and J 10 bases, with 19 bases left between them. CDR3 in amino acids: CASSHERGYGNSPLHF. The CDR3 DNA sequence: TGTGCCAGCAGCCACGAGAGAGGGTATGGCAACTCACCCCTCCACTTT.

The chain has TRBV30 and TRBJ2-1, with 11 positions matching TRBD1. In germline, CDR1 is GTSNPN, CDR2 SVGIG (reference sequence). CDR3 size: 14 residues. V trimming: 5 bases; J trimming: 8 bases; junction bases outside the gene matches: 8. CDR3 sequence (DNA): TGTGCCTGGGACCGGACAGGGGGCAGGGATGAGCAGTTCTTC. Amino acids: CAWDRTGGRDEQFF. The full variable domain, in which reference TRBV30 and TRBJ2-1 provide the parts outside the CDR3, is SQTIHQWPATLVQPVGSPLSLECTVEGTSNPNLYWYRQAAGRGLQLLFYSVGIGQISSEVPQNLSASRPQDRQFILSSKKLLLSDSGFYLCAWDRTGGRDEQFFGPGTRLTVL.

This clonotype showed up just a few times. This chain joins TRBV20-1 and TRBJ2-7; 11 bases are a match to TRBD2. V was pared by 0 bases and J by 0 bases, with 4 bases of the junction left unmatched. This CDR3 has 16 amino acids. Germline CDR1 DFQATT, CDR2 SNEGSKA (reference sequence). The DNA of the CDR3 is TGCAGTGCTAGAGAAGCTAGCGGGGGGAACTCCTACGAGCAGTACTTC. It is translated as CSAREASGGNSYEQYF.

The rearrangement uses TRBV28 and TRBJ1-1, with D possibly being TRBD1 (6 bases). The CDR3 totals 12 residues. Trimming left V 4 bases short and J 10 bases short, with 13 bases between. Per germline, CDR1 MDHEN and CDR2 SYDVKM. The CDR3 loop is CASSYRDGTAFF. CDR3 DNA: TGTGCCAGCAGTTACAGGGATGGTACAGCTTTCTTT.

This clonotype came up a few times. This may be a read error, as it is one base from a much larger clone. The rearrangement links TRBV2 to TRBJ2-1; 8 bases are a match to TRBD2. There are 14 residues in the CDR3. The ends lost 3 bases at V and 9 bases at J; junction bases unmatched: 7. CDR1 is SNHLY and CDR2 is FYNNEI in the germline V gene. The CDR3 nucleotides are TGTGCCAGCAGTGAGACTAGCGCTTGGGGTGAGCAGTTCTTC. Amino acid sequence: CASSETSAWGEQFF.

This clonotype was seen repeatedly, ten times or more. CDR3 DNA: TGCAGCGTCTTTATACGGGACACCGGGGAGCTGTTTTTT. It codes for CSVFIRDTGELFF. This sequence joins TRBV29-1 and TRBJ2-2; no clear D. This CDR3 contains 13 residues. Germline assignment: CDR1 SQVTM and CDR2 ANQGSEA. V was cut by 6 bases and J by 3 bases, with 11 bases left in between.

The table lists this clonotype with many counts. The gene calls are TRBV6-1 and TRBJ2-7; unclear D gene. Trimming cost V 5 bases and J 0 bases, with 11 bases left between them. The germline V gene encodes CDR1 MNHNS and CDR2 SASEGT. The CDR3 loop spans 14 amino acids. The CDR3 protein is CASSILGASYEQYF. The CDR3 DNA reads TGTGCCAGCAGTATCCTAGGAGCCTCCTACGAGCAGTACTTC.

In this sample, this clonotype turned up a few times. This may stem from a read error, because a much larger clone lies one nucleotide away. Because it lacks the conserved phenylalanine or tryptophan at the end, this CDR3 is likely a read error. The chain uses TRBV12-3 or TRBV12-4 and TRBJ2-2; weak D call: TRBD1 (6 bases). V lost 7 bases and J 2 bases, leaving 11 bases between the germline ends. The CDR3 is 14 residues long. The CDR3 region is CASTNRANTGELFY. DNA of the CDR3: TGTGCCAGCACCAACAGGGCTAACACCGGGGAGCTGTTTTAT.

This chain uses TRBV20-1 with TRBJ1-1; D gene ambiguous. CDR3 length: 16 amino acids. The V gene's germline CDR1 is DFQATT and CDR2 SNEGSKA (reference sequence). Trimming pared 1 base from V and 2 bases from J, leaving 17 bases between. CDR3 amino acids: CSARGGFPLPNTEAFF. Written as DNA, the CDR3 is TGCAGTGCTAGAGGGGGTTTTCCCTTACCAAACACTGAAGCTTTCTTT.

The V and J genes are TRBV29-1 and TRBJ2-7; D unresolved. CDR1 and CDR2 from the germline V gene are SQVTM and ANQGSEA. The CDR3 covers 13 residues. The germline V and J ends were trimmed by 4 bases and 2 bases, with 12 bases remaining between them. The CDR3 sequence: CSVVNRATYEQYF. CDR3 coding DNA: TGCAGCGTTGTAAACAGAGCGACCTACGAGCAGTACTTC.

This clonotype appeared many times. V gene TRBV28 combines with J gene TRBJ1-1; TRBD1 might be the D (5 bases). Germline CDR1 is MDHEN and CDR2 is SYDVKM. V was clipped by 6 bases and J by 2 bases, with 16 bases between them. This CDR3 region has 15 residues. In nucleotides, the CDR3 is TGTGCCAGCAGAATCACAGGAAGTGGAAACACTGAAGCTTTCTTT. Its protein product is CASRITGSGNTEAFF.

This clonotype was seen ten or more times. The rearrangement uses TRBV2 and TRBJ2-1; possibly TRBD2 for D (6 bases). V gave up 3 bases and J gave up 0 bases, with 18 bases separating them. CDR1 and CDR2 (germline): SNHLY, FYNNEI. The CDR3 length is 18 residues. In DNA form, the CDR3 reads TGTGCCAGCAGTGATAATCGAGGGACGACTAGCTCCTACAATGAGCAGTTCTTC. Amino acids: CASSDNRGTTSSYNEQFF.

This clonotype was recorded at least ten times. The V and J genes are TRBV15 and TRBJ2-5, with 8 positions matching TRBD1. J lost 5 bases, V lost 4 bases, and 3 bases had no gene match. The V gene's germline CDR1 is LNHNV and CDR2 YYDKDF (reference sequence). CDR3 length: 13 amino acids. This chain's CDR3 is CATSTNRGETQYF. CDR3 coding DNA: TGTGCCACCAGCACGAACAGGGGGGAGACCCAGTACTTC.

This clonotype was picked up many times. This chain connects TRBV15 to TRBJ2-1; 10 positions match TRBD2. V was clipped by 9 bases and J by 0 bases; unmatched bases: 2. This CDR3 is built from 14 residues. The germline CDR1 and CDR2 sequences are LNHNV and YYDKDF (reference sequence). Here the CDR3 reads CATQRGGSYNEQFF. CDR3 DNA sequence: TGTGCCACGCAGCGGGGGGGCTCCTACAATGAGCAGTTCTTC.

Ten or more counts support this clonotype. The chain links TRBV28 to TRBJ2-7; unclear D gene. The germline V gene has CDR1 MDHEN and CDR2 SYDVKM. Trimming took off 3 bases at V and 2 bases at J, with 11 bases between the two ends. CDR3 length: 14 residues. The CDR3 spells CASSLVAMPYEQYF. CDR3 nucleotides: TGTGCCAGCAGTTTGGTGGCTATGCCCTACGAGCAGTACTTC.

This clonotype was observed a handful of times. The rearrangement uses TRBV5-1 and TRBJ2-5; no firm D call. Germline-derived CDR1 and CDR2 are SGHRS and YFSETQ. The length of the CDR3 is 14 residues. V was pared by 3 bases and J by 3 bases, with 12 bases between. CDR3 loop: CASSSGRAEETQYF. The CDR3 DNA follows: TGCGCCAGCAGCTCAGGACGGGCAGAAGAGACCCAGTACTTC.

V usage is TRBV20-1 and J usage is TRBJ2-2; perhaps TRBD2 as D (6 bases). Germline V gene sequence: CDR1 DFQATT, CDR2 SNEGSKA (reference sequence). The V gene lost 2 bases and the J gene lost 2 bases, with 21 bases spanning the gap. CDR3 length: 18 amino acids. The CDR3 nucleotides read TGCAGTGCTAGATCCATCAGCCTAGCGCAAATAAACACCGGGGAGCTGTTTTTT. Residues: CSARSISLAQINTGELFF.

The table lists this clonotype with many counts. The chain recombines TRBV5-1 with TRBJ1-4; 7 nucleotides align to TRBD1. The CDR3 consists of 15 residues. Germline V CDR1 and CDR2: SGHRS, YFSETQ. V trimming: 4 bases; J trimming: 4 bases; junction bases outside the gene matches: 7. The CDR3: CASSRLGQINEKLFF. The CDR3 DNA is TGCGCCAGCAGCCGACTGGGACAGATTAATGAAAAACTGTTTTTT.

In its sample, this clonotype was seen a few times. The gene calls are TRBV20-1 and TRBJ2-2, with 9 bases lining up with TRBD2. CDR3 size: 16 residues. With V trimmed by 5 bases and J by 3 bases, 10 bases remained unmatched. Per germline, CDR1 DFQATT and CDR2 SNEGSKA (reference sequence). CDR3 bases: TGCAGTGCTCGAAAAAGACTAGCGGACTACACCGGGGAGCTGTTTTTT. Encoded protein: CSARKRLADYTGELFF.

This clonotype was found many times. The chain combines TRBV29-1 with TRBJ1-1; TRBD1 might be the D (6 bases). The CDR3 spans 12 residues. Trimming left V 6 bases short and J 7 bases short, with 15 bases between. The germline CDR1 and CDR2 sequences are SQVTM and ANQGSEA. CDR3 coding DNA: TGCAGCGTACCGGGACAAACTAGTGAAGCTTTCTTT. It is translated as CSVPGQTSEAFF. The full variable domain, with the rest looked up from reference TRBV29-1 and TRBJ1-1, is SAVISQKPSRDICQRGTSLTIQCQVDSQVTMMFWYRQQPGQSLTLIATANQGSEATYESGFVIDKFPISRPNLTFSTLTVSNMSPEDSSIYLCSVPGQTSEAFFGQGTRLTVV.

The chain combines TRBV5-1 with TRBJ2-7; the match to TRBD2 covers 7 bases. V lost 4 bases, J lost 1 base, and 8 bases stayed unmatched. This CDR3 has 15 amino acids. From germline, CDR1 is SGHRS and CDR2 YFSETQ. The CDR3 reads CASSLWGGYSYEQYF. The CDR3 region has the DNA TGCGCCAGCAGCCTGTGGGGGGGGTATTCCTACGAGCAGTACTTC.

The chain links TRBV6-9 to TRBJ1-2; tentative D call: TRBD1 (5 bases). This CDR3 comprises 15 residues. Trimming pared 4 bases from V and 8 bases from J, leaving 20 bases between. Germline V gene data show CDR1 as MNHGY and CDR2 as SVAAGI. The CDR3: CASSFRNRGSEGYTF. CDR3 DNA sequence: TGTGCCAGCAGTTTCCGGAACCGGGGGTCTGAAGGCTACACCTTC.

This clonotype was detected a few times. The J gene is TRBJ1-2, the V gene TRBV6-1; D possibly corresponds to TRBD1 (5 bases). The ends were cut back, 7 bases at V and 0 bases at J, with 12 bases in the middle. The CDR3 loop spans 14 amino acids. The germline gives CDR1 MNHNS, CDR2 SASEGT. The DNA for the CDR3 is TGTGCCAGCAAATTCAGGGAGGCTAACTATGGCTACACCTTC. Translated, it gives CASKFREANYGYTF.

To note about this clonotype: This sequence may be a read error, since a much larger clone differs from it by one base. V is TRBV12-3 or TRBV12-4 and J is TRBJ2-7; 15 positions agree with TRBD2. V lost 3 bases, J lost 4 bases, and 4 bases stayed unmatched. The CDR3 length is 16 residues. The CDR3 here is CASSFGLAGGPYEQYF. The CDR3 DNA reads as TGTGCCAGCAGTTTTGGACTAGCGGGAGGGCCATACGAGCAGTACTTC.

V usage is TRBV12-3 or TRBV12-4 and J usage is TRBJ1-1; TRBD1 matches 9 bases. The CDR3 totals 14 residues. V gave up 6 bases and J gave up 5 bases; unmatched junction bases: 7. The CDR3 coding sequence is TGTGCCAGCAGACTGGGACAGGGAAGAACTGAAGCTTTCTTT. Its protein product is CASRLGQGRTEAFF.